This TCR beta chain was obtained from a study of T cells in Graves' hyperthyroidism and ophthalmopathy. The TCR beta CDR3 regions underwent amplification using RNA transcripts as the source. When the TCR CDR3 underwent first-round RT-PCR, the HTBI primer set was used. TCRdb reprocessed the multiplex PCR reads with MiXCR, giving one entry per CDR3 protein. Of around 500,000 distinct CDR3 sequences listed, around 15% are singletons. Worth noting for this clonotype: The antigen is unknown.

The study, taken as a whole, reports: Stable hyperthyroidism was separated from ophthalmopathy by a model based on 13 V-J features.

Sequencing was carried out using blood. This receptor was obtained from a young woman with Graves' ophthalmopathy.

CDR3 loop: CASSPVWGSGASYEQYF. The CDR3, as DNA: TGCGCCAGCAGCCCAGTCTGGGGGAGCGGAGCCTCCTACGAGCAGTACTTC. This chain uses TRBV4-1 with TRBJ2-7; perhaps D is TRBD1 or TRBD2 (5 bases each). The CDR3 runs to 17 residues. The germline V gene has CDR1 MGHRA and CDR2 YSYEKL. Trimming took off 4 bases at V and 0 bases at J, with 19 bases between the two ends.